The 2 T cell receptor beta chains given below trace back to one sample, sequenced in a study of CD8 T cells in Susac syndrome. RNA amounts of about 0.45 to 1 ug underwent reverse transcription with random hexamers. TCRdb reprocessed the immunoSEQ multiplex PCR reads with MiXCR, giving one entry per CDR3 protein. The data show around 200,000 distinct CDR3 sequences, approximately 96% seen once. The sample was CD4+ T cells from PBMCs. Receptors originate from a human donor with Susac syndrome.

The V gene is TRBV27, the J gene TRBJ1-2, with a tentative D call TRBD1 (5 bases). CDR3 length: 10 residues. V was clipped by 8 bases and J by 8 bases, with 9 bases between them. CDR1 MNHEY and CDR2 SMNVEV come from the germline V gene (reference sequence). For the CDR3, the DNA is TGTGCCAGCCCACGGGGGGGCTACACCTTC. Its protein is CASPRGGYTF.

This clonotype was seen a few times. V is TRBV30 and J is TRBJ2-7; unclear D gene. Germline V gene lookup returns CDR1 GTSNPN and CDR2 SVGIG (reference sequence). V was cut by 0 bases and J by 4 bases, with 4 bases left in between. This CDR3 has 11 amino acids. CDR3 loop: CAWSVGYEQYF. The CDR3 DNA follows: TGTGCCTGGAGTGTTGGATACGAGCAGTACTTC.